The entry below gives a single T cell receptor (beta chain) sequence along with its context. The antigen is undetermined. Vbeta (60) and Jbeta (13) primers were used in the PCR. TCRdb keeps only in-frame clones here, not all; method: immunoSEQ multiplex PCR. The data show around 230,000 clones, with approximately 79% seen just once and around 1.9% held by the top ten. This sample is drawn from a study of cytomegalovirus exposure and HLA in healthy donors. On the study more broadly: An earlier analysis identified 110 million or so unique TCR beta sequences in about 180 million T cells.

Trimming took 4 bases from V and 3 from J, leaving 12 bases between them. CDR3 length: 14 residues. Germline CDR1 SGHTA, CDR2 FQGTGA. General study findings and limits: Many donors shared some public TCRs, even though most TCR sequences were rare. An analysis was carried out later, and it reportedly showed fewer N-insertions in an Asian-associated ancestry cluster than the roughly 670-donor mean.

This sequence joins TRBV7-3 and TRBJ2-5, with D tentatively TRBD1 (7 bases). The sample comprised PBMCs. This TCR came from a male donor in good health and CMV-seronegative. CDR3 nucleotides: TGTGCCAGCAGCTCCAGGGGGGAGAAAGAGACCCAGTACTTC. Its translation is CASSSRGEKETQYF.